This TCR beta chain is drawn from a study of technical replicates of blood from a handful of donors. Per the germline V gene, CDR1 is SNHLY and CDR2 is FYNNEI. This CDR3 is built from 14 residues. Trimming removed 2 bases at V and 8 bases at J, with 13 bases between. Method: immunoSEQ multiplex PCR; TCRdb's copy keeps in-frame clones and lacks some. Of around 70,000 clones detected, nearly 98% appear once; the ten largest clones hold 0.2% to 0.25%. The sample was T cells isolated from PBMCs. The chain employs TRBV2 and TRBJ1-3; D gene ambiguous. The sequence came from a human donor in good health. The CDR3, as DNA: TGTGCCAGCAGTGAAATGGACGGGCGGGACACCATATATTTT. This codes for CASSEMDGRDTIYF.